Each of the 6 T cell receptor beta chains below was sequenced from the same sample in a study of OX40 agonist ivuxolimab in advanced cancers. TCRdb keeps only in-frame clones here, not all; method: immunoSEQ multiplex PCR. Among over 35,000 clones listed, more than 80% were seen once. The sample consisted of CD4+ or CD8+ T cells sorted from blood, taken in a trial of the OX40 agonist ivuxolimab. The receptors originated from an adult with an advanced solid tumor such as melanoma, head and neck, liver or kidney cancer.

This chain joins TRBV9 and TRBJ1-6; 9 nucleotides agree with TRBD1. The V and J ends lost 4 bases and 7 bases, in that order; junction bases with no gene match: 9. The CDR3 has 16 residues. Germline lookup yields CDR1 SGDLS and CDR2 YYNGEE. CDR3 amino acids: CASSISDRGGNSPLHF. CDR3 sequence (DNA): TGTGCCAGCAGCATTTCGGACAGGGGAGGGAATTCACCCCTCCACTTT. The variable domain in full, with the rest retrieved from reference TRBV9 and TRBJ1-6, is DSGVTQTPKHLITATGQRVTLRCSPRSGDLSVYWYQQSLDQGLQFLIQYYNGEERAKGNILERFSAQQFPDLHSELNLSSLELGDSALYFCASSISDRGGNSPLHFGNGTRLTVT.

The rearrangement uses TRBV5-4 and TRBJ1-1; possible D gene TRBD1, 5 bases. The germline gives CDR1 SGHNT, CDR2 YYREEE (reference sequence). The CDR3 has 13 amino acids. Trimming stripped 1 base from V and 9 bases from J, with 13 bases between. CDR3 sequence reads: CASSLTRGSKAFF. CDR3 DNA sequence: TGTGCCAGCAGCTTGACGCGGGGGAGTAAAGCTTTCTTT.

CDR3 nucleotides: TGTGCCAGCAGCTTTTCAGGGAACACAGATACGCAGTATTTT. Translated, it gives CASSFSGNTDTQYF. The rearrangement links TRBV11-3 to TRBJ2-3; TRBD1 is a possible D gene (5 bases). This CDR3 spans 14 amino acids. V was clipped by 3 bases and J by 2 bases, with 9 bases between them. Germline values: CDR1 SGHNT, CDR2 YENEEA. The variable domain in full, completed from reference TRBV11-3 and TRBJ2-3, reads EAGVVQSPRYKIIEKKQPVAFWCNPISGHNTLYWYLQNLGQGPELLIRYENEEAVDDSQLPKDRFSAERLKGVDSTLKIQPAELGDSAVYLCASSFSGNTDTQYFGPGTRLTVL.

V is TRBV4-3 and J is TRBJ1-6, with 8 nucleotides matching TRBD1. Germline CDR1 is LGHNA and CDR2 is YSLEER. The J segment lost 10 bases and the V segment lost 1 base, leaving 12 bases of the junction unmatched. This CDR3 comprises 17 residues. CDR3 nucleotides: TGCGCCAGCAGCCAAGCCTCCTTCGCGACAGGGGTGTCACCCCTCCACTTT. Encoded protein: CASSQASFATGVSPLHF.

This rearrangement joins TRBV23-1 to TRBJ2-2; no firm D call. TRBV23-1 is identified as an open reading frame with a role that is uncertain. Deletions cut 4 bases from V and 5 bases from J, with 11 bases between. The CDR3 is 14 residues long. CDR3 amino acids: CASSRRSGTGELFF. CDR3 sequence (DNA): TGCGCCAGCAGTCGGCGGTCCGGGACCGGGGAGCTGTTTTTT.

The CDR3 nucleotides are TGTGCCAGCAGCCAATTCCCGGGACAGTCCTACGAGCAGTACTTC. Encoded protein: CASSQFPGQSYEQYF. V is TRBV7-2 and J is TRBJ2-7, with TRBD1 identical over 7 bases. Germline trimming cut 5 bases from V and 1 base from J; bases unmatched to any gene: 8. There are 15 residues in the CDR3. Germline lookup yields CDR1 SGHTA and CDR2 FQGNSA.